This TCR beta chain was observed in a study of blood T cell repertoires in COVID-19. For the study at large: Material from acute and convalescent COVID-19 was sourced from the United States, Italy and Spain. Sources were T cells, B-cell-depleted T cells, or PBMCs; the material itself was cDNA or gDNA.

Germline V gene data show CDR1 as SGHRS and CDR2 as YFSETQ. CDR3 size: 16 residues. Trimming removed 1 base from V and 0 bases from J; junction bases left unmatched: 5. In the authors' methods: Amplification of reference gene primers was used by the study to estimate nucleated cell counts. TCRdb keeps only in-frame clones here, not all; method: immunoSEQ multiplex PCR. From that table come the V and J calls and clone size; the DNA was used to work out D and trimming. The table has some 300,000 clones, around 86% seen once. Sequenced sample: peripheral blood. The chain is built from TRBV5-1 and TRBJ2-3, with TRBD1 matching 7 bases. The origin of this receptor is a man aged 70-80 years with acute or convalescent COVID-19. CDR3: CASSLSGDSSTDTQYF. The CDR3, as DNA: TGCGCCAGCAGCTTGAGTGGGGACAGTAGCACAGATACGCAGTATTTT.